This T cell receptor beta chain derives from a study of T cell changes during pregnancy in multiple sclerosis. This table comes from immunoSEQ multiplex PCR, and its TCRdb copy is limited to in-frame clones, with some not included. The table records tens of thousands of clones, approximately 92% of them present only once. In germline, CDR1 is LNHDA, CDR2 SQIVND (reference sequence). The ends lost 5 bases at V and 3 bases at J; junction bases unmatched: 12. CDR3 length equals 17 residues. Material: CD4+ T cells from peripheral blood mononuclear cells, obtained in the third trimester of pregnancy. This TCR derives from a female donor with multiple sclerosis, enrolled in a pregnancy study. The rearrangement joins TRBV19 to TRBJ2-5; 10 bases are shared with TRBD1. The CDR3 reads CASSPPGTGVFEETQYF. The CDR3 DNA reads TGTGCCAGTAGTCCTCCCGGGACAGGGGTATTTGAAGAGACCCAGTACTTC.